The 3 T cell receptor beta chains below all came from one sample that was sequenced in a study of Ad26.COV2.S vaccination and SARS-CoV-2 variants. The sample's treatment: 19 received Ad26.COV2.S at low or high dose, single or two shots; a few received placebo; per-sample allocation not given. It was on day 63 after the first vaccine or placebo injection that samples were taken. Clones were sequenced by immunoSEQ multiplex PCR, and TCRdb holds only the in-frame ones, with some missing. The data hold 380,000 or so clones, with about nine tenths observed a single time. The sample in question was peripheral blood, obtained in a trial of Ad26.COV2.S vaccine versus placebo. The receptors here all came from a person aged 18-60 years who received the Ad26.COV2.S COVID-19 vaccine or a placebo.

Only a few counts were recorded for this clone. The chain is built from TRBV11-3 and TRBJ2-2, with D perhaps being TRBD1 or TRBD2 (6 bases each). Trimming shortened V by 4 bases and J by 10 bases, and 7 bases separated the two germline ends. The CDR3 sequence is 11 residues long. Germline V CDR1 and CDR2: SGHNT, YENEEA. The CDR3 loop is CASSSGAELFF. Written as DNA, the CDR3 is TGTGCCAGCAGCTCGGGGGCGGAGCTGTTTTTT.

This chain joins TRBV19 and TRBJ1-5; D uncertain. V shed 3 bases and J shed 4 bases, with 4 bases lying between them. Germline V gene sequence: CDR1 LNHDA, CDR2 SQIVND (reference sequence). The CDR3 length is 12 residues. CDR3 in DNA: TGTGCCAGTAGTATGCCAAATCAGCCCCAGCATTTT. Its protein product is CASSMPNQPQHF.

The V call is TRBV5-5, the J call TRBJ2-1; no definite D call. There are 15 residues in the CDR3. V was trimmed by 4 bases and J by 0 bases, leaving 11 bases between them. CDR1 is SGHKS and CDR2 is YYEKEE in the germline V gene (reference sequence). The CDR3 DNA follows: TGTGCCAGCAGCGCACCCAGGAGCTCCTACAATGAGCAGTTCTTC. It specifies CASSAPRSSYNEQFF.